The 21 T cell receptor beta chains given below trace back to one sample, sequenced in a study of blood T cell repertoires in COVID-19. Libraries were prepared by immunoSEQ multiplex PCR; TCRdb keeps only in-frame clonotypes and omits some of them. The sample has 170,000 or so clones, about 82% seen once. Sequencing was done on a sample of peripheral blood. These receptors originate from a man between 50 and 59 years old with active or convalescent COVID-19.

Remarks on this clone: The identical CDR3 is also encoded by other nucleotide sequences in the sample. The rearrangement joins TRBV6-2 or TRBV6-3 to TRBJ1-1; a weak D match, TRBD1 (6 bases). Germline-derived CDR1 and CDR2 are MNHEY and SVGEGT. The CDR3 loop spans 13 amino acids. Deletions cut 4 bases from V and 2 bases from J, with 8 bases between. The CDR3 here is CASSWDTNTEAFF. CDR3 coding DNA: TGTGCCAGCAGTTGGGACACTAACACTGAAGCTTTCTTT.

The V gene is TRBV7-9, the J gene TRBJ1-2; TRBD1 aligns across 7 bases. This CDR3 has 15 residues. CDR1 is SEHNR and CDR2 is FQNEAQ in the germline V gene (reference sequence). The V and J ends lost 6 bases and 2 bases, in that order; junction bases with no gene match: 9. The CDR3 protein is CASREPLTGNYGYTF. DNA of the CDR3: TGTGCCAGCAGAGAGCCTCTGACAGGGAACTATGGCTACACCTTC.

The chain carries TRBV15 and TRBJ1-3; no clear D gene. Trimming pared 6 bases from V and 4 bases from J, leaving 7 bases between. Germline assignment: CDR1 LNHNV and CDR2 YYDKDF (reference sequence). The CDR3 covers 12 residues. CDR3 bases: TGTGCCACCAGACAGTCCGGAAACACCATATATTTT. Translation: CATRQSGNTIYF. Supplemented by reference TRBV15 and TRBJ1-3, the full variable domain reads DAMVIQNPRYQVTQFGKPVTLSCSQTLNHNVMYWYQQKSSQAPKLLFHYYDKDFNNEADTPDNFQSRRPNTSFCFLDIRSPGLGDTAMYLCATRQSGNTIYFGEGSWLTVV.

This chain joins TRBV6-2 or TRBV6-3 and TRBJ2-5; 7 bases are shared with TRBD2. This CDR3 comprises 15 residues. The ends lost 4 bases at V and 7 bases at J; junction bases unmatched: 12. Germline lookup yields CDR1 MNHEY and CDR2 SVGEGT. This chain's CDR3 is CASSSVGGGPGTQYF. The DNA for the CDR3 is TGTGCCAGCAGTTCGGTTGGCGGGGGTCCGGGGACCCAGTACTTC.

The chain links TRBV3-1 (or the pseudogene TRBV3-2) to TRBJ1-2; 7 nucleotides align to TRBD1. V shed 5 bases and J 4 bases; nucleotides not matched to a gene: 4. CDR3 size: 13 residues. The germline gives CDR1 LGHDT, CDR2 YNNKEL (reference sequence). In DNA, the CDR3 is TGTGCCAGCAGCTCACAGGGGCCCTATGGCTACACCTTC. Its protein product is CASSSQGPYGYTF.

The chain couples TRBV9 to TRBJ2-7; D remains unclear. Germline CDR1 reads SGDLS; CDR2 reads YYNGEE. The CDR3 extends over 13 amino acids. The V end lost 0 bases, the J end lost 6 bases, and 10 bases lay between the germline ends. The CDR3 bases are TGTGCCAGCAGCGTAGCTGGTGTCGGCGAGCAGTACTTC. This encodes CASSVAGVGEQYF. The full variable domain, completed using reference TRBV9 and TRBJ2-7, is DSGVTQTPKHLITATGQRVTLRCSPRSGDLSVYWYQQSLDQGLQFLIQYYNGEERAKGNILERFSAQQFPDLHSELNLSSLELGDSALYFCASSVAGVGEQYFGPGTRLTVT.

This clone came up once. This chain's CDR3 is CASSKVAGVGYEQYF. The CDR3, as DNA: TGTGCCAGCAGTAAAGTAGCGGGAGTCGGCTACGAGCAGTACTTC. J is TRBJ2-7 and V is TRBV6-2 or TRBV6-3, with 9 bases identical to TRBD2. The V gene's germline CDR1 is MNHEY and CDR2 SVGEGT. With V trimmed by 5 bases and J by 3 bases, 8 bases remained unmatched. CDR3 length: 15 residues.

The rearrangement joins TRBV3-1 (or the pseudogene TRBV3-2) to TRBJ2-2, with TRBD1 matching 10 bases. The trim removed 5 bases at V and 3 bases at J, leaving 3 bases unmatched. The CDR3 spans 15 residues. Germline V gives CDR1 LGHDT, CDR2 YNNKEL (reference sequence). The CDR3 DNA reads TGTGCCAGCAGCTGGGGACAGGGGTACACCGGGGAGCTGTTTTTT. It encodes CASSWGQGYTGELFF.

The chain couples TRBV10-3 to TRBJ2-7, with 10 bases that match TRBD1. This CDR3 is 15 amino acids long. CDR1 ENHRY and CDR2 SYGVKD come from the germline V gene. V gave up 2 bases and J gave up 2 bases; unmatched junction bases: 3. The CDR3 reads CAISENGQGAYEQYF. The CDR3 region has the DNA TGTGCCATCAGTGAGAACGGACAGGGGGCCTACGAGCAGTACTTC.

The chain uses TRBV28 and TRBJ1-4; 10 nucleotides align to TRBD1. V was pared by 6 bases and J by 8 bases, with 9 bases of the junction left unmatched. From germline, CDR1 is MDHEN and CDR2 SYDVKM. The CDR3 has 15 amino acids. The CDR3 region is CASSTPGQGLEKLFF. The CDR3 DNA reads TGTGCCAGCAGCACCCCGGGACAGGGGCTCGAAAAACTGTTTTTT. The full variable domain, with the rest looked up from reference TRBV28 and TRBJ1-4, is DVKVTQSSRYLVKRTGEKVFLECVQDMDHENMFWYRQDPGLGLRLIYFSYDVKMKEKGDIPEGYSVSREKKERFSLILESASTNQTSMYLCASSTPGQGLEKLFFGSGTQLSVL.

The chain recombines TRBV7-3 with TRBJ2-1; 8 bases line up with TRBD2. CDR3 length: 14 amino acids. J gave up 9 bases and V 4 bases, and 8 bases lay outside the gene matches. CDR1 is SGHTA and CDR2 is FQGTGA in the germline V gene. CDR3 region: CASSSGLVVPEQFF. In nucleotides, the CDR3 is TGTGCCAGCAGCTCGGGACTAGTAGTCCCTGAGCAGTTCTTC.

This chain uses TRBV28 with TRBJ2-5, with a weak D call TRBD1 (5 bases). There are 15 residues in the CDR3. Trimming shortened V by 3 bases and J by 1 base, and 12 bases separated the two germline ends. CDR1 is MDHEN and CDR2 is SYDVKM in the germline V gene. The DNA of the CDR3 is TGTGCCAGCAGTTTTTTCGGAAGGGGCCAAGAGACCCAGTACTTC. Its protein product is CASSFFGRGQETQYF.

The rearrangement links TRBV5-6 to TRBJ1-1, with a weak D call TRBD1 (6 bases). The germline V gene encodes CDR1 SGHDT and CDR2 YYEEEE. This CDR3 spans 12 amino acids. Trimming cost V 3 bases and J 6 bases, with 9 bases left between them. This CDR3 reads CASSYHRAEAFF. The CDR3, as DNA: TGTGCCAGCAGCTATCACAGGGCTGAAGCTTTCTTT.

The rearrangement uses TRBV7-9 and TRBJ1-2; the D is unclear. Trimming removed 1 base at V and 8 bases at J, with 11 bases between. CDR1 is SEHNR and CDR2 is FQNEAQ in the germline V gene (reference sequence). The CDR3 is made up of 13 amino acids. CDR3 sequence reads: CASSLDRGSGYTF. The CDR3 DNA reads TGTGCCAGCAGCTTAGATCGGGGTTCCGGCTACACCTTC. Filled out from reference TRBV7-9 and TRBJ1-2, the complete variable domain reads DTGVSQNPRHKITKRGQNVTFRCDPISEHNRLYWYRQTLGQGPEFLTYFQNEAQLEKSRLLSDRFSAERPKGSFSTLEIQRTEQGDSAMYLCASSLDRGSGYTFGSGTRLTVV.

The CDR3 nucleotides read TGCAGCGTTGGGTGGGGGGACCCCAATGAGCAGTTCTTC. This codes for CSVGWGDPNEQFF. The rearrangement joins TRBV29-1 to TRBJ2-1; D possibly corresponds to TRBD2 (6 bases). The germline V and J ends were trimmed by 4 bases and 6 bases, with 13 bases remaining between them. The CDR3 length is 13 residues. CDR1 is SQVTM and CDR2 is ANQGSEA in the germline V gene.

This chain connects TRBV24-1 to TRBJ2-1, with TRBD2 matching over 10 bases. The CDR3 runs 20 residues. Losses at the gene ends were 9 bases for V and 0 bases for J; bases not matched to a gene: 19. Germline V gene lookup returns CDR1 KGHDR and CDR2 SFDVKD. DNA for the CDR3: TGTGCCACCTCCCAGGGGGCGAAGCGGGGGGGACCTAGCTCCTACAATGAGCAGTTCTTC. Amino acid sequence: CATSQGAKRGGPSSYNEQFF.

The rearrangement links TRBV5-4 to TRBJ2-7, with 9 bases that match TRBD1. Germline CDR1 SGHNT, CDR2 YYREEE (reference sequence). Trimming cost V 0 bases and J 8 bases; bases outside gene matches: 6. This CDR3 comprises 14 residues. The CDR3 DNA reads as TGTGCCAGCAGCTTGGGGGACAGGGTTAACAAGCAGTACTTC. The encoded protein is CASSLGDRVNKQYF.

In nucleotides, the CDR3 is TGTGCCAGTAACACAAGCAATCAGCCCCAGCATTTT. It specifies CASNTSNQPQHF. V usage is TRBV19 and J usage is TRBJ1-5, with D unresolved. The germline V gene encodes CDR1 LNHDA and CDR2 SQIVND (reference sequence). There are 12 residues in the CDR3. With 7 bases removed from V and 1 base from J, the gap between germline ends came to 5 bases.

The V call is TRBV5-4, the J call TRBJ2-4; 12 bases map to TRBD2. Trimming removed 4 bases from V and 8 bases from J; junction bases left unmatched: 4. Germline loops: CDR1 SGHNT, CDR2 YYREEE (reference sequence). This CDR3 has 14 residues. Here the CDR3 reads CASSVTSGSYIQYF. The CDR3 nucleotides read TGTGCCAGCAGCGTGACTAGCGGGAGTTACATTCAGTACTTC.

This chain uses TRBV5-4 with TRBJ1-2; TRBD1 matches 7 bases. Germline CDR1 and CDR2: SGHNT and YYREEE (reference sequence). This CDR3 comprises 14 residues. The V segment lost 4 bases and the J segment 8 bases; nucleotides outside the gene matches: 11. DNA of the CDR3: TGTGCCAGCAGCACGACAGGGTTTAGTCGCGGCTACACCTTC. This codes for CASSTTGFSRGYTF.

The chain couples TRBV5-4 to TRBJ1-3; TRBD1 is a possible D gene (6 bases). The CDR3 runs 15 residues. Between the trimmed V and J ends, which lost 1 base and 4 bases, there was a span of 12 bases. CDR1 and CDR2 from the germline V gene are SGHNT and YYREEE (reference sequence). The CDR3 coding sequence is TGTGCCAGCAGCTTGACAGGGCAGGCGGGAAACACCATATATTTT. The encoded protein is CASSLTGQAGNTIYF.